This T cell receptor beta chain was captured in a study of beta chain features in type 1 diabetes. Trimming at V came to 3 bases and at J to 7 bases, leaving 5 bases not matched to a gene. The CDR3 length is 14 residues. In germline, CDR1 is SGHRS, CDR2 YFSETQ. TCRB transcripts that were expressed got sequenced, as all of the isolated RNA had been reverse transcribed. Measured with immunoSEQ multiplex PCR; TCRdb has only the in-frame clones, and not every one. This sample has over 150,000 clones; more than 10% occur once, and the top ten carry roughly 0.56%. Sample: central memory CD4+ T cells from blood. The chain employs TRBV5-1 and TRBJ2-7; 12 nucleotides align to TRBD1. This clonotype originated in a woman aged 18-29 years in good health. The CDR3 spells CASSWGQGAGEQYF. CDR3 DNA sequence: TGCGCCAGCAGCTGGGGACAGGGGGCAGGAGAGCAGTACTTC.